The clone carrying this T cell receptor (beta chain) was counted only a few times. The age range of participants was about 18 to 100 years, with residence in some 25 US areas. Participants were placed into cohorts based on the clinical history they reported. Cohort 3 recovery required two negative PCRs, clearance, or symptom resolution. The record originates from a study of blood T cell repertoires in COVID-19. J gave up 6 bases and V 5 bases, and 7 bases lay outside the gene matches. This CDR3 region has 15 residues. The germline V gene has CDR1 SGHTA and CDR2 FQGTGA. As handled by the study authors: Estimation of nucleated cell counts relied on the amplification of reference gene primers. The assay was immunoSEQ multiplex PCR, and TCRdb's table has in-frame clones only and misses some. V and J calls and clone size follow that table, whereas D and trimming were derived from the DNA. The repertoire holds approximately 230,000 clones, with 75% to 95% as singletons.

The sequencing input was PBMCs or T cells enriched from blood (not recorded which). This TCR derives from a woman under 30 who had recovered from COVID-19. The chain is built from TRBV7-3 and TRBJ2-1; 10 nucleotides align to TRBD2. The CDR3 sequence: CASSPTSGKINEQFF. The CDR3 nucleotides are TGTGCCAGCAGCCCCACTAGCGGGAAAATCAATGAGCAGTTCTTC.